This T cell receptor (beta chain) was captured by sequencing in a study of blood T cell repertoires in COVID-19. Clones were sequenced by immunoSEQ multiplex PCR, and TCRdb holds only the in-frame ones, with some missing. The top ten clones hold around 5% of a sample with around 100,000 clones, 92% of them seen once. The CDR3 has 15 residues. Germline CDR1 is LNHDA and CDR2 is SQIVND (reference sequence). The germline V and J ends were trimmed by 6 bases and 6 bases, with 20 bases remaining between them. This chain connects TRBV19 to TRBJ1-1; possibly TRBD1 for D (6 bases). This receptor was identified in a man aged 45-60 years with active COVID-19. Specimen: peripheral blood. Here the CDR3 DNA reads TGTGCCAGTAGCCCTTTTACAGGGAGGGCCTCTGAAGCTTTCTTT. It is translated as CASSPFTGRASEAFF.